A single sample gave rise to the 21 T cell receptor beta chains below, sequenced in a study of blood T cells in healthy people across ages. A sample-barcoded 5' primer and a J-beta primer mix were used in a second PCR of roughly 7 to 12 cycles. Using its own MiXCR run on the 5' RACE reads, TCRdb lists one record per CDR3 protein. The table has 800,000 to 1,300,000 distinct CDR3 sequences, about 25% seen once. These records were also assigned to another study, of T cells of mothers and their children.

The sample comprised blood. Source of these receptors: a girl aged 2 to 10 in good health.

A remark on this clonotype: Compared with germline, one end of the junction differs, possibly owing to a read error. The CDR3 sequence is CASSAGTGAYEQCF. The CDR3 DNA is TGTGCCAGCAGCGCCGGGACAGGGGCCTACGAGCAGTGCTTC. This rearrangement joins TRBV13 to TRBJ2-7, with 10 bases identical to TRBD1. The germline V gene has CDR1 PRHDT and CDR2 FYEKMQ (reference sequence). The CDR3 runs to 14 residues.

This clonotype was counted between two and nine times. The J gene is TRBJ1-5, the V gene TRBV7-2; D gene uncertain. This CDR3 is 14 amino acids long. Trimming cost V 0 bases and J 3 bases, with 6 bases left between them. Looked up from germline, CDR1 is SGHTA and CDR2 is FQGNSA. CDR3 DNA sequence: TGTGCCAGCAGCTTAGCCTCCCTCAATCAGCCCCAGCATTTT. Protein sequence: CASSLASLNQPQHF.

This clonotype was picked up a small number of times. The rearrangement joins TRBV3-1 to TRBJ2-3; D gene uncertain. CDR3 size: 13 residues. Germline CDR1 LGHDT, CDR2 YNNKEL (reference sequence). V dropped 1 base and J dropped 14 bases, with 16 bases sitting between them. The CDR3 coding sequence is TGTGCCAGCAGCCAAGGAGGCGGAACCCCGCGGTATTTT. Amino acids: CASSQGGGTPRYF.

The chain carries TRBV7-2 and TRBJ1-3; D gene unclear. Germline CDR1 reads SGHTA; CDR2 reads FQGNSA. The CDR3 spans 15 residues. V shed 6 bases and J shed 3 bases, with 15 bases lying between them. DNA of the CDR3: TGTGCCAGCAGTCCGACTAGCTTTTTTGGAAACACCATATATTTT. It is translated as CASSPTSFFGNTIYF.

The J gene is TRBJ1-1, the V gene TRBV2, with TRBD1 as a possible D gene (6 bases). V lost 11 bases, J lost 5 bases, and 15 bases lay in between. This CDR3 contains 12 residues. Germline V gene lookup returns CDR1 SNHLY and CDR2 FYNNEI. CDR3 sequence: CAGTGGRTEAFF. The CDR3, as DNA: TGTGCCGGGACGGGGGGGCGGACTGAAGCTTTCTTT.

This clonotype occurred a few times. The chain has TRBV12-5 and TRBJ2-2, with 11 nucleotides matching TRBD2. The CDR3 is 18 residues long. V shed 6 bases, J shed 0 bases, and the junction held 9 bases outside the gene matches. Per germline, CDR1 LGHNT and CDR2 FRNRAP. Written as DNA, the CDR3 is TGTGCTAGTGGCTTTCTCCTAGCGGGGGGACCGAACACCGGGGAGCTGTTTTTT. Its protein product is CASGFLLAGGPNTGELFF.

V gene TRBV7-9 combines with J gene TRBJ1-1; no clear D. The germline V gene encodes CDR1 SEHNR and CDR2 FQNEAQ (reference sequence). With 4 bases removed from V and 6 bases from J, the gap between germline ends came to 9 bases. CDR3 length equals 12 residues. The DNA of the CDR3 is TGTGCCAGCAGCTCGAACGGGGCTGAAGCTTTCTTT. This codes for CASSSNGAEAFF.

This clonotype occurred once. The genes are TRBV12-3 or TRBV12-4 and TRBJ2-3; D might be TRBD1 or TRBD2, each matching 5 bases. The ends were cut back, 6 bases at V and 1 base at J, with 20 bases in the middle. CDR3 length equals 17 residues. For the CDR3, the DNA is TGTGCCAGCAGCCCGGGGCAGCTAGCAGGGCGCACAGATACGCAGTATTTT. This encodes CASSPGQLAGRTDTQYF.

The DNA for the CDR3 is TGCGCCAGCAGCTTCCGCCGGGACACCTATGGCTACACCTTC. Amino acids: CASSFRRDTYGYTF. This chain uses TRBV4-1 with TRBJ1-2; a possible D gene is TRBD1 (6 bases). The V and J ends lost 5 bases and 4 bases respectively, with 14 bases between them. Germline V gene data show CDR1 as MGHRA and CDR2 as YSYEKL. This CDR3 has 14 residues.

As regards this clonotype: The junction departs from germline at one end; a sequencing error may be responsible. This sequence joins TRBV12-3 or TRBV12-4 and TRBJ2-4, with 14 nucleotides matching TRBD2. The CDR3 has 20 residues. CDR3: CACSFQTSGGATYTKNIQYF. The CDR3, as DNA: TGTGCCTGCAGTTTCCAGACTAGCGGGGGGGCTACTTATACCAAAAACATTCAGTACTTC.

This clonotype was detected a few times. The chain is built from TRBV6-6 and TRBJ2-5, with 16 bases matching TRBD2. The CDR3 is 17 residues long. V shed 5 bases, J shed 5 bases, and the junction held 8 bases outside the gene matches. Per germline, CDR1 MNHNY and CDR2 SVGAGI (reference sequence). The CDR3 here is CASSPGLAGGGQETQYF. Written as DNA, the CDR3 is TGTGCCAGCAGTCCGGGACTAGCGGGAGGGGGGCAGGAGACCCAGTACTTC.

The V call is TRBV27, the J call TRBJ2-5, with TRBD1 matching 8 bases. The tail of the sequence fits TRBJ2-7 better, so the J call may be wrong. The CDR3 covers 14 residues. Germline-derived CDR1 and CDR2 are MNHEY and SMNVEV (reference sequence). In nucleotides, the CDR3 is TGTGCCAGCAGTTTAAAAGGACAGGGAAACGAGCAGTACTTC. It encodes CASSLKGQGNEQYF.

This sequence joins TRBV4-1 and TRBJ2-5, with D perhaps matching TRBD2 (5 bases). Germline V gene lookup returns CDR1 MGHRA and CDR2 YSYEKL. V lost 5 bases and J lost 5, with 9 bases in between. The CDR3 length is 12 residues. CDR3 sequence: CASSVPGETQYF. CDR3 DNA: TGCGCCAGCAGCGTCCCGGGGGAGACCCAGTACTTC.

V and J are TRBV12-3 or TRBV12-4 and TRBJ2-7; D is ambiguous. The J call is uncertain, as TRBJ2-1 better fits the DNA end. The CDR3 has 14 residues. CDR3 sequence reads: CASRASSAHNEQFF. Here the CDR3 DNA reads TGTGCCAGCAGAGCTTCTTCAGCTCACAATGAGCAGTTCTTC.

With respect to this clonotype: Here the CDR3 omits its conserved ending phenylalanine or tryptophan, so a read error is the likely source. This rearrangement joins TRBV12-3 or TRBV12-4 to TRBJ2-3; TRBD1 aligns across 7 bases. The CDR3 length is 13 residues. The CDR3 is CASGTGDADAQYS. The DNA of the CDR3 is TGTGCCAGCGGCACAGGGGACGCAGATGCGCAGTATTCT.

Only a few counts were recorded for this clonotype. The chain links TRBV20-1 to TRBJ1-4; D not resolved. V shed 3 bases and J shed 7 bases, with 18 bases lying between them. Per the germline V gene, CDR1 is DFQATT and CDR2 is SNEGSKA (reference sequence). CDR3 length: 15 amino acids. The CDR3 sequence is CSARVVGAESEKLFF. The CDR3 coding sequence is TGCAGTGCTAGGGTCGTCGGCGCGGAGAGTGAAAAACTGTTTTTT.

This chain joins TRBV20-1 and TRBJ2-3; D is undetermined. V was clipped by 6 bases and J by 4 bases, with 8 bases between them. The CDR3 spans 11 residues. Germline V gene lookup returns CDR1 DFQATT and CDR2 SNEGSKA (reference sequence). The CDR3 region has the DNA TGCAGTGCCACTACGGCAGATACGCAGTATTTT. Amino acid sequence: CSATTADTQYF.

The rearrangement links TRBV29-1 to TRBJ2-7, with a possible D match to TRBD2 (6 bases). The germline V gene encodes CDR1 SQVTM and CDR2 ANQGSEA. V was pared by 6 bases and J by 5 bases, with 14 bases between. The CDR3 is 12 amino acids. The chain's CDR3 is CSVRRDSHEQYF. The CDR3 DNA sequence: TGCAGCGTGAGACGGGACTCTCACGAGCAGTACTTC.

This rearrangement joins TRBV15 to TRBJ2-5, with D perhaps assigned TRBD1 or TRBD2 (5 bases each). Looked up from germline, CDR1 is LNHNV and CDR2 is YYDKDF (reference sequence). The CDR3 has 13 residues. Deletions cut 3 bases from V and 6 bases from J, with 11 bases between. The CDR3 reads CATSSRSGQTQYF. The CDR3 coding sequence is TGTGCCACCAGCAGTCGGTCGGGGCAGACCCAGTACTTC.

This chain connects TRBV19 to TRBJ1-4, with unresolved D. Germline CDR1 and CDR2: LNHDA and SQIVND (reference sequence). Trimming pared 9 bases from V and 3 bases from J, leaving 14 bases between. CDR3 length equals 14 residues. The DNA of the CDR3 is TGTGCCAGCGCAGTGAGAAAGGCTAATGAAAAACTGTTTTTT. It specifies CASAVRKANEKLFF.

This rearrangement joins TRBV7-8 to TRBJ2-7, with D possibly matching TRBD2 (7 bases). The end of the DNA aligns better with TRBJ2-1, so the J call may be wrong. The length of the CDR3 is 15 residues. Germline V gene data show CDR1 as SGHVS and CDR2 as FQNEAQ. The CDR3 spells CASSFVRGAGNEQFF. The DNA for the CDR3 is TGTGCCAGCAGCTTTGTCCGGGGGGCCGGGAATGAGCAGTTCTTC.